This TCR beta chain originates from a study of neurological immune-mediated disorders. V shed 4 bases, J shed 6 bases, and the junction held 2 bases outside the gene matches. Germline CDR1 and CDR2: MNHNY and SVGAGI (reference sequence). The CDR3 covers 13 residues. This clonotype was observed many times. Each CDR3 protein gets one entry after TCRdb re-called the 5' RACE reads with MiXCR. Found here are 26,000 or so distinct CDR3 sequences, 6.6% of them singletons; the top ten hold around 8.5%. This chain links TRBV6-6 with TRBJ1-5; 8 bases agree with TRBD1. The TCR originated in a woman in her forties or fifties in good health. The sample comprised PBMCs. For the CDR3, the DNA is TGTGCCAGCAGTTTGACAGGGGCTCAGCCCCAGCATTTT. It is translated as CASSLTGAQPQHF.